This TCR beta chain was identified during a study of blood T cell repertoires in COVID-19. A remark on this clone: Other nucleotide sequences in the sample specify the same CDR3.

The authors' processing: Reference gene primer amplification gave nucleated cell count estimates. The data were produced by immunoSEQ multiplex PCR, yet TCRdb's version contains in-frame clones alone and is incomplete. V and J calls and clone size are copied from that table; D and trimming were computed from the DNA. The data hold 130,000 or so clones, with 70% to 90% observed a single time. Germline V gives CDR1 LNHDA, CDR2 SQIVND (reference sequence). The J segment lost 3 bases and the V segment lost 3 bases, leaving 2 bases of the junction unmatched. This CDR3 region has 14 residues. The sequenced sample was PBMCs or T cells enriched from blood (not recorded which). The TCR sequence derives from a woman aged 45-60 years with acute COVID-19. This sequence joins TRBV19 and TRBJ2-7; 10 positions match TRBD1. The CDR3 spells CASSIGTGDYEQYF. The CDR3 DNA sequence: TGTGCCAGTAGTATTGGGACAGGGGACTACGAGCAGTACTTC. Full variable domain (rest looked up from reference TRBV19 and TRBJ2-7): DGGITQSPKYLFRKEGQNVTLSCEQNLNHDAMYWYRQDPGQGLRLIYYSQIVNDFQKGDIAEGYSVSREKKESFPLTVTSAQKNPTAFYLCASSIGTGDYEQYFGPGTRLTVT.